This TCR beta chain was retrieved from a study of control samples from healthy donors and cancer patients (dated by TCRdb to the early 2020s). CDR1 and CDR2 (MNHEY, SVGAGI) derive from the germline V gene. CDR3 length: 15 amino acids, cysteine to phenylalanine. The CDR3 DNA has 45 bases and is translated from base 1. Trimming removed 5 bases from V and 7 bases from J; the gene matches leave 7 bases unexplained. Libraries were built with the immunoSEQ multiplex PCR assay. TCRdb re-hosts the immuneACCESS table, in-frame sequences only. Its copies lack some clones; in the studies checked, an unresolved V gene accounts for under half of them, and the cause for the rest is not known. This sample comprises approximately 110,000 clones, about nine tenths of them detected only once. The top ten hold roughly 4% of the sample. In regard to this clone: Its antigen remains undetermined. Nothing much larger sits one base from this clone, and base qualities are not available.

The V and J segments used are TRBV6-5 and TRBJ1-5, and TRBD1 matches 11 of the central bases. Sequencing input: blood. This clonotype was obtained from a human donor in good health. The donor label of this sample is uncertain. The CDR3 has the sequence CASSTGQGGKQPQHF. The DNA is TGTGCCAGCAGTACGGGACAGGGGGGAAAACAGCCCCAGCATTTT.